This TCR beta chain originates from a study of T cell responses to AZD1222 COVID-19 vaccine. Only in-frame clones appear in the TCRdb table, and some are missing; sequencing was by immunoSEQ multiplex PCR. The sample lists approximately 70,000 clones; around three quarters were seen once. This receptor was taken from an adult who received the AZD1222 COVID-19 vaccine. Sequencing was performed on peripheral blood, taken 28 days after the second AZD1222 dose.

The CDR3 DNA reads TGTGCCAGTAGTCCGACAGGGGACTCTGGAAACACCATATATTTT. Translation: CASSPTGDSGNTIYF. The chain employs TRBV19 and TRBJ1-3, with 8 bases fitting TRBD1. Germline values: CDR1 LNHDA, CDR2 SQIVND (reference sequence). V lost 5 bases, J lost 0 bases, and 3 bases stayed unmatched. The CDR3 has 15 amino acids.